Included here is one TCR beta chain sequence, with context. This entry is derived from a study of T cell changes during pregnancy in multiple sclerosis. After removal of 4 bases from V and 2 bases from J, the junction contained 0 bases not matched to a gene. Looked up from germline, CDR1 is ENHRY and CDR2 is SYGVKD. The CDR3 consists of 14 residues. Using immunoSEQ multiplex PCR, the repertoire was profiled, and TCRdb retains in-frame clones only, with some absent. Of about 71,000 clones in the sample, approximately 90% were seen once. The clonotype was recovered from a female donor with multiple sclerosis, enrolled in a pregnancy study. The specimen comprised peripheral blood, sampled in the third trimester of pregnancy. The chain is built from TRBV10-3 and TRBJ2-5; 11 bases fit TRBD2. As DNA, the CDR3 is TGTGCCATCAGTGGGACTAGCGGGCAAGAGACCCAGTACTTC. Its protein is CAISGTSGQETQYF.